The 3 T cell receptor gamma chains listed next were all sequenced from one sample in a study of gamma-delta chains in newborns, infants, children. TCRdb reanalysed the reads with CATT. The table has some 890 gamma-chain clones, around 40% seen once. Sequencing was done on a sample of blood. The receptors originated from a child who was a newborn, infant or young child, either healthy, febrile or measles-vaccinated (not recorded which).

This clone was seen more than once but under ten times. The chain uses TRGV9 and TRGJP. No J segment appears in TCRdb, so it was assigned here by matching the sequence to germline. V gave up 4 bases and J gave up 6 bases; unmatched junction bases: 6. This CDR3 is 16 amino acids long. CDR1 GITISATS and CDR2 ISYDGTV come from the germline V gene (reference sequence). The CDR3 DNA follows: TGTGCCTTGTGGGACCCTTTAGAGTTGGGCAAAAAAATCAAGGTATTT. This gives the protein CALWDPLELGKKIKVF.

In the case of this clone: A much bigger clone sits one base away, suggesting this may be a read error. Other DNA sequences in this specimen translate into the identical CDR3. J is TRGJP and V is TRGV9. Matching the DNA to germline supplied the J gene, which TCRdb does not give. Trimming took 0 bases from V and 7 from J; bases not matched to a gene: 3. The V gene's germline CDR1 is GITISATS and CDR2 ISYDGTV (reference sequence). The CDR3 covers 16 residues. The CDR3 is CALWEVPELGKKIKVF. Here the CDR3 DNA reads TGTGCCTTGTGGGAGGTGCCGGAGTTGGGCAAAAAAATCAAGGTATTT.

Comments on this clone: A clone one base away is much larger, so this may be a read error. The chain couples TRGV9 to TRGJ1 or TRGJ2. TCRdb offers no J gene call, so here the DNA was matched to germline to obtain one. The CDR3 is 14 residues long. The V gene end was trimmed by 5 bases and the J gene end by 5 bases; junction bases not matched to a gene: 12. CDR1 and CDR2 from the germline V gene are GITISATS and ISYDGTV (reference sequence). For the CDR3, the DNA is TGTGCCTTGTGGGTAAGATCCGGTAATTATAAGAAACTCTTT. Protein sequence: CALWVRSGNYKKLF.